Included here is one T cell receptor (beta chain) sequence, with context. The target antigen is unknown. This specimen comes from a study of neoadjuvant anti-PD-1 for oral cavity cancer. Looking at the study overall: Around day 43, patients without progression received a fourth nivolumab dose before surgery.

The CDR3 totals 16 residues. Method: immunoSEQ multiplex PCR; TCRdb's copy keeps in-frame clones and lacks some. The table includes roughly 13,000 clones, about three quarters detected once. As to time point: after neoadjuvant nivolumab, at surgical resection. Cohort: HPV-negative, locally advanced oral cavity squamous cell carcinoma patients. Study-level points and caveats: TCR analyses covered only three patients per response group.

The rearrangement uses TRBV21-1 and TRBJ1-5. TRBV21-1 is listed as a pseudogene. This TCR came from a person between 40 and 80 years old with oral cavity squamous cell carcinoma. The sequencing here drew on PBMCs, taken after nivolumab (anti-PD-1) treatment. For the CDR3, the DNA is TGTGCCAGCAGCCCGCGCGGGGGGCTAAGCAATCAGCCCCAGCATTTT. Its protein product is CASSPRGGLSNQPQHF.